The 7 T cell receptor beta chains below were found in one sample sequenced in a study of T cells in localized non-small cell lung cancer. TCRdb's copy holds only in-frame clones and misses some; the assay was immunoSEQ multiplex PCR. This table holds approximately 1,500 clones, around 26% found once. Material: lung tumor tissue, obtained before any cancer treatment. Every receptor here comes from a male donor older than 55 with stage II squamous cell lung carcinoma.

J is TRBJ1-2 and V is TRBV23-1; a weak D match, TRBD1 (5 bases). TRBV23-1 is sorted into the ORF group, with uncertain function. The CDR3 is 17 residues long. V lost 0 bases and J 1 base, leaving 15 bases between the germline ends. The CDR3 nucleotides are TGCGCCAGCAGTCAATCTGAGGGTTGGAGGGGTAACTATGGCTACACCTTC. Translated: CASSQSEGWRGNYGYTF.

The V and J genes are TRBV14 and TRBJ1-2; TRBD1 matches at 7 bases. With 0 bases clipped from V and 5 bases from J, the junction kept 12 bases outside the gene matches. The CDR3 consists of 17 residues. Per the germline V gene, CDR1 is SGHDN and CDR2 is FVKESK. In DNA form, the CDR3 reads TGTGCCAGCAGCCAAGATGCCCCGGGACAGTCTGCTTATGGCTACACCTTC. This translates into CASSQDAPGQSAYGYTF.

This chain links TRBV9 with TRBJ2-7; 8 bases are a match to TRBD1. V shed 2 bases and J 3 bases; nucleotides not matched to a gene: 7. Germline CDR1 SGDLS, CDR2 YYNGEE. This CDR3 comprises 15 residues. The CDR3 DNA reads as TGTGCCAGCAGCGTGGGACAGGACGCGTTCTACGAGCAGTACTTC. Translating it yields CASSVGQDAFYEQYF.

This clone was seen more than once but under ten times. V usage is TRBV28 and J usage is TRBJ2-1; a weak D match, TRBD2 (6 bases). The CDR3 runs to 14 residues. Per the germline V gene, CDR1 is MDHEN and CDR2 is SYDVKM. Trimming took off 6 bases at V and 6 bases at J, with 15 bases between the two ends. In DNA form, the CDR3 reads TGTGCCAGCAGGGACGGGAGTTGGGCCAATGAGCAGTTCTTC. As protein: CASRDGSWANEQFF.

The table lists this clone with a few counts. V and J are TRBV15 and TRBJ1-2; D remains ambiguous. Between the trimmed V and J ends, which lost 0 bases and 4 bases, there was a span of 12 bases. Per the germline V gene, CDR1 is LNHNV and CDR2 is YYDKDF (reference sequence). The CDR3 has 15 residues. This CDR3 reads CATSRDITALYGYTF. CDR3 in DNA: TGTGCCACCAGCAGAGATATTACAGCGCTCTATGGCTACACCTTC.

This clone was seen more than once but under ten times. This chain joins TRBV6-1 and TRBJ2-7; 12 nucleotides match TRBD2. The CDR3 totals 17 residues. Germline V gives CDR1 MNHNS, CDR2 SASEGT. After removal of 1 base from V and 1 base from J, the junction contained 5 bases not matched to a gene. CDR3 coding DNA: TGTGCCAGCAGTGAAGGGACTAGCGGGGCTACTTCCTACGAGCAGTACTTC. It yields the protein CASSEGTSGATSYEQYF.

The DNA of the CDR3 is TGTGCCAGCAGCTTGAATGGGGTAGCCAGCTCCTACGAGCAGTACTTC. Its translation: CASSLNGVASSYEQYF. The chain combines TRBV11-3 with TRBJ2-7; no reliable D call. This CDR3 comprises 16 residues. Between the trimmed V and J ends, which lost 3 bases and 0 bases, there was a span of 15 bases. Germline V gene sequence: CDR1 SGHNT, CDR2 YENEEA. Based on the CDR3 plus reference TRBV11-3 and TRBJ2-7, the full variable domain is EAGVVQSPRYKIIEKKQPVAFWCNPISGHNTLYWYLQNLGQGPELLIRYENEEAVDDSQLPKDRFSAERLKGVDSTLKIQPAELGDSAVYLCASSLNGVASSYEQYFGPGTRLTVT.